Shown below are 21 T cell receptor beta chains from a single sample sequenced in a study of PD-L1 blockade in urothelial cancer. Assay used: immunoSEQ multiplex PCR; TCRdb lists only in-frame clones, some missing. The sample carries tens of thousands of clones, 86% recorded once. Sequencing was performed on PBMCs, taken around atezolizumab (anti-PD-L1) treatment. The receptor source for this set is a man between 45 and 60 years old with urothelial cancer.

V gene TRBV6-1 combines with J gene TRBJ2-6; possibly TRBD2 for D (5 bases). The germline CDR1 and CDR2 sequences are MNHNS and SASEGT. The CDR3 is 15 amino acids. Trimming left V 6 bases short and J 0 bases short, with 9 bases between. CDR3 sequence reads: CASRRETSGANVLTF. CDR3 in DNA: TGTGCCAGCAGACGGGAAACCTCTGGGGCCAACGTCCTGACTTTC.

This sequence joins TRBV30 and TRBJ1-6; perhaps TRBD1 as D (5 bases). Germline V CDR1 and CDR2: GTSNPN, SVGIG (reference sequence). Trimming pared 4 bases from V and 4 bases from J, leaving 14 bases between. This CDR3 is 15 amino acids long. The CDR3 region is CAWTQGTPYNSPLHF. The CDR3 bases are TGTGCCTGGACCCAGGGAACGCCGTATAATTCACCCCTCCACTTT. The variable domain in full, completed from reference TRBV30 and TRBJ1-6, reads SQTIHQWPATLVQPVGSPLSLECTVEGTSNPNLYWYRQAAGRGLQLLFYSVGIGQISSEVPQNLSASRPQDRQFILSSKKLLLSDSGFYLCAWTQGTPYNSPLHFGNGTRLTVT.

The chain combines TRBV11-2 with TRBJ2-6; D is undetermined. The germline CDR1 and CDR2 sequences are SGHAT and FQNNGV. The CDR3 is 18 amino acids. V was pared by 5 bases and J by 0 bases, with 17 bases between. Written as DNA, the CDR3 is TGTGCCAGCAGCCTGCAACCCGTCACAGTCTCTGGGGCCAACGTCCTGACTTTC. Encoded protein: CASSLQPVTVSGANVLTF.

A word on this clone: One junction end disagrees with the germline gene, perhaps due to a read error. V gene TRBV5-4 combines with J gene TRBJ1-2; TRBD1 might be the D (5 bases). CDR3 length equals 14 residues. The germline V gene has CDR1 SGHNT and CDR2 YYREEE (reference sequence). For the CDR3, the DNA is TGTGCCAGCAGCTTGTCCCCCCGGGACTACGGCTACACCTTC. Its protein product is CASSLSPRDYGYTF.

The chain links TRBV30 to TRBJ1-2; D remains ambiguous. Trimming left V 2 bases short and J 4 bases short, with 8 bases between. Germline loops: CDR1 GTSNPN, CDR2 SVGIG (reference sequence). The CDR3 is 12 amino acids. CDR3 sequence reads: CAWSSSGYGYTF. In nucleotides, the CDR3 is TGTGCCTGGAGTTCGTCAGGCTATGGCTACACCTTC.

V gene TRBV30 combines with J gene TRBJ2-7; D is ambiguous. The germline V gene encodes CDR1 GTSNPN and CDR2 SVGIG (reference sequence). The germline V and J ends were trimmed by 3 bases and 10 bases, with 13 bases remaining between them. CDR3 size: 11 residues. CDR3 amino acids: CAWSESSYQYF. CDR3 in DNA: TGTGCCTGGAGCGAATCAAGCTACCAGTACTTC.

V usage is TRBV10-3 and J usage is TRBJ2-3; 8 nucleotides align to TRBD2. Looked up from germline, CDR1 is ENHRY and CDR2 is SYGVKD. The CDR3 has 15 residues. Trimming cost V 5 bases and J 6 bases; bases outside gene matches: 10. CDR3 sequence: CAISSGGGSADTQYF. DNA of the CDR3: TGTGCCATCAGTTCGGGGGGGGGCAGCGCGGATACGCAGTATTTT.

This clone has a handful of counts. The gene calls are TRBV21-1 and TRBJ2-7; the D call TRBD2 from the table was never checked on the DNA. TRBV21-1 is flagged as a pseudogene. CDR3 length: 20 residues. The CDR3 nucleotides are TGTGCCAGCAGCAAAGTCGTTGGCAGGGGGTTAGTAGCGGGAGAAGGCGAGCAGTACTTC. The encoded protein is CASSKVVGRGLVAGEGEQYF.

This chain joins TRBV6-5 and TRBJ2-7; 10 nucleotides align to TRBD2. CDR1 is MNHEY and CDR2 is SVGAGI in the germline V gene. Trimming at V came to 4 bases and at J to 2 bases, leaving 5 bases not matched to a gene. The CDR3 totals 15 residues. The CDR3 here is CASSLAGTSAYEQYF. In DNA, the CDR3 is TGTGCCAGCAGTTTGGCCGGGACTAGCGCCTACGAGCAGTACTTC.

The genes are TRBV5-6 and TRBJ1-4; possible D gene TRBD1, 5 bases. V gave up 4 bases and J gave up 6 bases, with 22 bases separating them. The CDR3 covers 17 residues. The germline V gene has CDR1 SGHDT and CDR2 YYEEEE. CDR3 coding DNA: TGTGCCAGCAGCGCCTCATCCAGACAGACGGTGTATGAAAAACTGTTTTTT. As protein: CASSASSRQTVYEKLFF.

The V and J genes are TRBV7-9 and TRBJ1-5, with D unresolved. Germline CDR1 reads SEHNR; CDR2 reads FQNEAQ (reference sequence). The germline V and J ends were trimmed by 1 base and 1 base, with 5 bases remaining between them. The CDR3 sequence is 14 residues long. The CDR3 is CASSLGQSNQPQHF. CDR3 in DNA: TGTGCCAGCAGCTTAGGGCAGAGCAATCAGCCCCAGCATTTT. The full variable domain, in which reference TRBV7-9 and TRBJ1-5 provide the parts outside the CDR3, is DTGVSQNPRHKITKRGQNVTFRCDPISEHNRLYWYRQTLGQGPEFLTYFQNEAQLEKSRLLSDRFSAERPKGSFSTLEIQRTEQGDSAMYLCASSLGQSNQPQHFGDGTRLSIL.

CDR3: CASSAGTASTDTQYF. The CDR3 DNA sequence: TGTGCCAGCAGCGCAGGGACTGCTAGCACAGATACGCAGTATTTT. The chain links TRBV5-4 to TRBJ2-3, with D maybe TRBD2 (6 bases). V shed 4 bases and J shed 0 bases, with 12 bases lying between them. Germline CDR1 reads SGHNT; CDR2 reads YYREEE (reference sequence). The CDR3 totals 15 residues.

The chain has TRBV9 and TRBJ2-1; TRBD2 agrees at 11 bases. The length of the CDR3 is 16 residues. Per the germline V gene, CDR1 is SGDLS and CDR2 is YYNGEE. The V gene end was trimmed by 4 bases and the J gene end by 0 bases; junction bases not matched to a gene: 3. CDR3: CASSPTSGSSYNEQFF. The CDR3 DNA is TGTGCCAGCAGCCCAACTAGCGGGAGCTCCTACAATGAGCAGTTCTTC.

The V gene is TRBV7-2, the J gene TRBJ2-5; D not certain. Trimming took off 5 bases at V and 5 bases at J, with 15 bases between the two ends. Germline-derived CDR1 and CDR2 are SGHTA and FQGNSA. The CDR3 length is 14 residues. The CDR3 region is CASSVNLVSETQYF. In nucleotides, the CDR3 is TGTGCCAGCAGCGTTAACTTAGTTTCCGAGACCCAGTACTTC.

The chain joins TRBV18 to TRBJ1-6, with a tentative D call TRBD1 (6 bases). CDR3 size: 17 residues. CDR1 is KGHSH and CDR2 is LQKENI in the germline V gene. Trimming took 3 bases from V and 1 from J, leaving 13 bases between them. In nucleotides, the CDR3 is TGTGCCAGCTCACCGTCCAGGGGAGGGTCCTATAATTCACCCCTCCACTTT. The encoded protein is CASSPSRGGSYNSPLHF.

The CDR3 bases are TGTGCCTGGAGTGAATTAGATACCCCCTACGAGCAGTACTTC. This sequence encodes CAWSELDTPYEQYF. The chain carries TRBV30 and TRBJ2-7; D unresolved. The V gene lost 1 base and the J gene lost 2 bases, with 12 bases spanning the gap. Looked up from germline, CDR1 is GTSNPN and CDR2 is SVGIG (reference sequence). The CDR3 runs to 14 residues. The full variable domain, with the rest looked up from reference TRBV30 and TRBJ2-7, is SQTIHQWPATLVQPVGSPLSLECTVEGTSNPNLYWYRQAAGRGLQLLFYSVGIGQISSEVPQNLSASRPQDRQFILSSKKLLLSDSGFYLCAWSELDTPYEQYFGPGTRLTVT.

The chain combines TRBV28 with TRBJ1-6, with TRBD1 identical over 8 bases. The ends lost 8 bases at V and 8 bases at J; junction bases unmatched: 8. This CDR3 has 14 residues. Germline V gene lookup returns CDR1 MDHEN and CDR2 SYDVKM. The CDR3 is CASDRGRIYSPLHF. The CDR3 nucleotides read TGTGCCAGCGACAGGGGAAGGATCTATTCACCCCTCCACTTT. The complete variable domain, with remaining parts taken from reference TRBV28 and TRBJ1-6, reads DVKVTQSSRYLVKRTGEKVFLECVQDMDHENMFWYRQDPGLGLRLIYFSYDVKMKEKGDIPEGYSVSREKKERFSLILESASTNQTSMYLCASDRGRIYSPLHFGNGTRLTVT.

This rearrangement joins TRBV9 to TRBJ1-2, with D tentatively TRBD1 (6 bases). There are 16 residues in the CDR3. Germline lookup yields CDR1 SGDLS and CDR2 YYNGEE. Trimming removed 3 bases from V and 5 bases from J, with 20 bases in between. The CDR3 here is CASSASPGEDSYGYTF. CDR3 nucleotides: TGTGCCAGCAGCGCTTCCCCCGGAGAGGACAGTTATGGCTACACCTTC.

The J gene is TRBJ2-7, the V gene TRBV6-4, with 10 positions matching TRBD1. Losses at the gene ends were 6 bases for V and 3 bases for J; bases not matched to a gene: 5. This CDR3 is built from 14 residues. CDR1 MRHNA and CDR2 SNTAGT come from the germline V gene. The CDR3, as DNA: TGTGCCAGCAGCCCGGGACAGGGGAACTACGAGCAGTACTTC. The encoded protein is CASSPGQGNYEQYF.

The J gene is TRBJ1-1, the V gene TRBV20-1, with D uncertain. The CDR3 has 11 amino acids. Trimming stripped 3 bases from V and 5 bases from J, with 7 bases between. Per the germline V gene, CDR1 is DFQATT and CDR2 is SNEGSKA (reference sequence). The CDR3 reads CSASDNTEAFF. In nucleotides, the CDR3 is TGCAGTGCTAGTGACAATACTGAAGCTTTCTTT.

CDR3 sequence: CASSRDRITNYGYTF. For the CDR3, the DNA is TGTGCCAGCTCACGGGACAGAATAACTAACTATGGCTACACCTTC. The rearrangement uses TRBV18 and TRBJ1-2; TRBD1 agrees at 7 bases. This CDR3 has 15 residues. Looked up from germline, CDR1 is KGHSH and CDR2 is LQKENI. The junction had 5 bases not matched to a gene; V was cut back by 4 bases and J by 0 bases.